Given below is one T cell receptor (beta chain) in context. This sample was included in a study of T cell changes during pregnancy in multiple sclerosis. CDR1 is MNHEY, CDR2 SMNVEV, per germline (reference sequence). Trimming stripped 6 bases from V and 2 bases from J, with 14 bases between. This CDR3 has 15 residues. Measured with immunoSEQ multiplex PCR; TCRdb has only the in-frame clones, and not every one. Of approximately 45,000 clones detected, roughly 93% appear once; the ten largest clones hold 0.37%. This receptor was taken from a female donor in good health, enrolled as a control in a pregnancy study. Sequences were derived from CD4+ T cells from peripheral blood mononuclear cells, sampled in the second trimester of pregnancy. The V and J genes are TRBV27 and TRBJ1-5; tentative D call: TRBD1 (5 bases). CDR3: CASSRERGGNQPQHF. CDR3 coding DNA: TGTGCCAGCAGCAGGGAGCGGGGCGGCAATCAGCCCCAGCATTTT.